The T cell receptor (beta chain) under discussion was sequenced for a study of blood T cell repertoires in COVID-19. This CDR3 comprises 16 residues. The V gene's germline CDR1 is SEHNR and CDR2 FQNEAQ (reference sequence). The V segment lost 5 bases and the J segment 4 bases; nucleotides outside the gene matches: 11. Generated by immunoSEQ multiplex PCR, the TCRdb table keeps only in-frame clones and is missing some. The profile shows roughly 330,000 clones, about 86% of them singletons. V is TRBV7-9 and J is TRBJ1-5, with 7 bases lining up with TRBD1. This sequence originates from a woman aged 45 to 65 with acute or convalescent COVID-19. Sequencing input: peripheral blood. CDR3 in DNA: TGTGCCAGCAGCCCAGAACAGGGGAAGGCGAATCAGCCCCAGCATTTT. It encodes CASSPEQGKANQPQHF.